A single sample gave rise to the 8 T cell receptor beta chains below, sequenced in a study of graft-versus-host responses after intestinal transplantation. Clones were sequenced by immunoSEQ multiplex PCR, and TCRdb holds only the in-frame ones, with some missing. Of roughly 100,000 clones in the sample, about 90% were seen once. Their recognized antigens are unknown. The starting material was unstimulated CD8+ T cells sorted from spleen or lymph node cells, obtained before transplant. Source of these receptors: a human donor who was the organ donor for an intestinal transplant.

The V and J genes are TRBV28 and TRBJ2-2, with TRBD2 identical over 7 bases. The germline CDR1 and CDR2 sequences are MDHEN and SYDVKM. The CDR3 totals 16 residues. The trim removed 6 bases at V and 7 bases at J, leaving 14 bases unmatched. The CDR3 DNA reads TGTGCCAGCAGAAAAATTAGCGGGTCCCTCAGCGGGGAGCTGTTTTTT. It encodes CASRKISGSLSGELFF.

V and J are TRBV27 and TRBJ2-1; 11 bases align to TRBD2. The CDR3 totals 13 residues. Trimming at V came to 5 bases and at J to 11 bases, leaving 5 bases not matched to a gene. Looked up from germline, CDR1 is MNHEY and CDR2 is SMNVEV (reference sequence). The DNA for the CDR3 is TGTGCCAGCAGTCCCGGGACTAGCGGACAGCAGTTCTTC. Translated, it gives CASSPGTSGQQFF.

The V and J genes are TRBV5-6 and TRBJ2-3, with 12 nucleotides matching TRBD2. V trimming: 4 bases; J trimming: 5 bases; junction bases outside the gene matches: 8. This CDR3 comprises 16 residues. Germline assignment: CDR1 SGHDT and CDR2 YYEEEE. CDR3 in amino acids: CASSGLTSGGGDTQYF. The DNA of the CDR3 is TGTGCCAGCAGCGGCCTGACTAGCGGGGGTGGAGATACGCAGTATTTT.

This rearrangement joins TRBV6-1 to TRBJ2-7, with D tentatively TRBD1 (5 bases). The CDR3 totals 13 residues. The V and J ends lost 6 bases and 7 bases respectively, with 16 bases between them. Germline CDR1 MNHNS, CDR2 SASEGT. This CDR3 is CASRGRGLDEQYF. In nucleotides, the CDR3 is TGTGCCAGCAGGGGGCGAGGTTTGGATGAGCAGTACTTC.

This chain connects TRBV7-9 to TRBJ1-1, with D uncertain. This CDR3 is built from 11 residues. V was cut by 4 bases and J by 2 bases, with 2 bases left in between. The germline V gene has CDR1 SEHNR and CDR2 FQNEAQ (reference sequence). The CDR3 nucleotides are TGTGCCAGCAGCTCAAACACTGAAGCTTTCTTT. Translating it yields CASSSNTEAFF. Supplemented by reference TRBV7-9 and TRBJ1-1, the full variable domain reads DTGVSQNPRHKITKRGQNVTFRCDPISEHNRLYWYRQTLGQGPEFLTYFQNEAQLEKSRLLSDRFSAERPKGSFSTLEIQRTEQGDSAMYLCASSSNTEAFFGQGTRLTVV.

J is TRBJ1-5 and V is TRBV6-1, with D perhaps matching TRBD1 (5 bases). V dropped 0 bases and J dropped 6 bases, with 15 bases sitting between them. Germline lookup yields CDR1 MNHNS and CDR2 SASEGT. The CDR3 consists of 16 residues. CDR3 region: CASSEAFFRGSQPQHF. The CDR3, as DNA: TGTGCCAGCAGTGAAGCGTTTTTTAGGGGATCTCAGCCCCAGCATTTT.

The V gene is TRBV11-2, the J gene TRBJ2-7, with TRBD2 as a possible D gene (5 bases). The CDR3 is 13 residues long. In germline, CDR1 is SGHAT, CDR2 FQNNGV. V was pared by 1 base and J by 8 bases, with 12 bases between. This CDR3 is CASSLGGANKQYF. CDR3 bases: TGTGCCAGCAGCTTAGGGGGAGCTAACAAGCAGTACTTC.

V and J are TRBV19 and TRBJ1-2, with TRBD1 identical over 11 bases. CDR3 size: 15 residues. CDR1 LNHDA and CDR2 SQIVND come from the germline V gene (reference sequence). V dropped 5 bases and J dropped 3; count of bases not matched to a gene: 5. The CDR3 region is CASSPRTGGYYGYTF. DNA of the CDR3: TGTGCCAGTAGTCCAAGGACAGGGGGCTACTATGGCTACACCTTC.